This entry lists 5 T cell receptor beta chains sequenced from one sample in a study of blood T cell repertoires in COVID-19 (dated by TCRdb to the early 2020s). Libraries were built with the immunoSEQ multiplex PCR assay. TCRdb provides this immuneACCESS table in a form limited to in-frame rearrangements. Some clones are lacking; in checked studies, under half of them reflect an unresolved V gene, and why the rest are absent is not known. The sample table shows 270,000 or so clones, and approximately 80% are seen once. About 9.1% of the sample comes from the top ten. The sample was peripheral blood. The receptors here all came from a human donor in a cohort sampled during active COVID-19.

The V gene is TRBV27, the J gene TRBJ1-3; 7 nucleotides line up with TRBD1. The CDR3 is 15 residues long. The V gene's germline CDR1 is MNHEY and CDR2 SMNVEV (reference sequence). Trimming at V came to 6 bases and at J to 4 bases, leaving 9 bases not matched to a gene. The chain's CDR3 is CASRPQGFAGNTIYF. In DNA, the CDR3 is TGTGCCAGCAGACCACAGGGGTTCGCGGGAAACACCATATATTTT.

In this sample, this clone turned up once. The gene calls are TRBV27 and TRBJ1-2; 12 positions agree with TRBD1. Unmatched junction bases numbered 8, after V lost 6 bases and J lost 3 bases. Looked up from germline, CDR1 is MNHEY and CDR2 is SMNVEV (reference sequence). The CDR3 is made up of 16 amino acids. The CDR3 is CASSRGTGGLYYGYTF. CDR3 nucleotide sequence: TGTGCCAGCAGCCGTGGGACAGGGGGCCTCTACTATGGCTACACCTTC.

V is TRBV5-5 and J is TRBJ1-2, with unresolved D. V was shortened by 0 bases and J by 0 bases, with 9 bases between the two germline ends. Germline CDR1 SGHKS, CDR2 YYEKEE (reference sequence). This CDR3 contains 15 residues. In nucleotides, the CDR3 is TGTGCCAGCAGCTTGGCAGACAAGACTAACTATGGCTACACCTTC. This sequence encodes CASSLADKTNYGYTF.

The chain carries TRBV4-2 and TRBJ2-6, with D possibly TRBD1 on 6 matching bases. This CDR3 region has 19 residues. CDR1 is LGHNA, CDR2 YNFKEQ, per germline. V lost 4 bases, J lost 0 bases, and 19 bases lay in between. The CDR3 loop reads CASSPRWTARNSGANVLTF. For the CDR3, the DNA is TGTGCCAGCAGCCCTCGATGGACAGCCCGAAACTCTGGGGCCAACGTCCTGACTTTC.

The DNA of the CDR3 is TGTGCCAGCTCCGGACAGGGGGTTACGACCACTGAAGCTTTCTTT. Its protein product is CASSGQGVTTTEAFF. The genes are TRBV18 and TRBJ1-1; 10 bases are shared with TRBD1. The CDR3 is made up of 15 amino acids. V dropped 6 bases and J dropped 4; count of bases not matched to a gene: 8. CDR1 and CDR2 (germline): KGHSH, LQKENI.